This record concerns one T cell receptor (beta chain) sequence. The data are from a study of blood T cell repertoires in COVID-19. Study-wide context: Samples taken during acute and convalescent COVID-19 were collected in the United States, Italy and Spain. PBMCs, B-cell-depleted T cells, or T cells were the source of the cDNA or gDNA that made up the material.

As handled by the study authors: Cell counts per sample came from amplifying reference gene primers. Generated by immunoSEQ multiplex PCR, the TCRdb table keeps only in-frame clones and is missing some. Clone size and the V and J calls come from that table; the DNA yielded D and trimming. The table shows about 220,000 clones, with about 88% occurring only once. Unmatched junction bases numbered 2, after V lost 3 bases and J lost 7 bases. Germline V gene lookup returns CDR1 LNHDA and CDR2 SQIVND (reference sequence). The CDR3 has 14 amino acids. Sequenced material: peripheral blood. The chain employs TRBV19 and TRBJ1-5, with 11 bases lining up with TRBD1. The TCR was taken from a man aged 50 to 60 who had recovered from COVID-19. In nucleotides, the CDR3 is TGTGCCAGTAGTATCGGGACAGGGGGGCAGCCCCAGCATTTT. Its protein is CASSIGTGGQPQHF.